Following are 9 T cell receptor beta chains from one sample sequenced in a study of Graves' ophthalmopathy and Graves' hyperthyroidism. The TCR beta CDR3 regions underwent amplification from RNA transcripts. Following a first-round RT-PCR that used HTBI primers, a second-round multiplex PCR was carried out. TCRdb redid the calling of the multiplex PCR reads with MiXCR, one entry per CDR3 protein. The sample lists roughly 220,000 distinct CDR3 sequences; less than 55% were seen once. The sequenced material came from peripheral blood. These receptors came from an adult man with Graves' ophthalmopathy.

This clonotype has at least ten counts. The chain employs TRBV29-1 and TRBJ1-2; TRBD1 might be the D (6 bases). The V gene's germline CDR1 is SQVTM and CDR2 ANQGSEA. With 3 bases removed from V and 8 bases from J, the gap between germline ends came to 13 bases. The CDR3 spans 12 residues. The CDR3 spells CSVETGLRGYTF. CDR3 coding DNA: TGCAGCGTTGAGACAGGTTTAAGAGGCTACACCTTC.

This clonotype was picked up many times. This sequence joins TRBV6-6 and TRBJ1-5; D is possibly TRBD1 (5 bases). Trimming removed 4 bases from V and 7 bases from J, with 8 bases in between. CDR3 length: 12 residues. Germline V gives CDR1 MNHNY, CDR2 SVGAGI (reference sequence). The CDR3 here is CASSSAGQPQHF. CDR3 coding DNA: TGTGCCAGCAGTTCGGCAGGGCAGCCCCAGCATTTT.

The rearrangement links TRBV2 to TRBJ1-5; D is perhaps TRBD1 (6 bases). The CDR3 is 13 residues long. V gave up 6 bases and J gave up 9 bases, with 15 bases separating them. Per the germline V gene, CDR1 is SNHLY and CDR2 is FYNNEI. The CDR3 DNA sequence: TGTGCCAGCAGCGTGGAGCGGGGGCGGCCCCAGCATTTT. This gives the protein CASSVERGRPQHF.

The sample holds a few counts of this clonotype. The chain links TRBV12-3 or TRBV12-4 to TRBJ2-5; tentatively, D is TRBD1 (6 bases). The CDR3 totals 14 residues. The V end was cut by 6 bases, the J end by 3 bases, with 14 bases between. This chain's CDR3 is CASRGAGAEETQYF. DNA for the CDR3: TGTGCCAGCAGGGGGGCCGGAGCGGAAGAGACCCAGTACTTC.

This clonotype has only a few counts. For the CDR3, the DNA is TGTGCCAGCAGGCGGGACAGGGGCGGAGATGGCTACACCTTC. Translating gives CASRRDRGGDGYTF. The chain employs TRBV12-3 or TRBV12-4 and TRBJ1-2; the match to TRBD1 covers 10 bases. J gave up 6 bases and V 6 bases, and 7 bases lay outside the gene matches. The CDR3 is 14 residues long.

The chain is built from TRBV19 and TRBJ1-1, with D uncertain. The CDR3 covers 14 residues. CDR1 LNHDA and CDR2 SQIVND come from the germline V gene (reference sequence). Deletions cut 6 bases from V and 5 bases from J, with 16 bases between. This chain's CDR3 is CASSSVAGGTEAFF. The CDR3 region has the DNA TGTGCCAGTAGCTCTGTAGCGGGAGGTACTGAAGCTTTCTTT.

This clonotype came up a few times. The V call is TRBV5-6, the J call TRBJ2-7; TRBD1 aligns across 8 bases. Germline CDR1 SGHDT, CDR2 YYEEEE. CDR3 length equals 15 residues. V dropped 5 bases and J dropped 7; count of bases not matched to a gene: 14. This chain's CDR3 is CASRRTGIGASEQYF. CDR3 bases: TGTGCCAGCAGAAGGACAGGGATTGGGGCCTCTGAGCAGTACTTC.

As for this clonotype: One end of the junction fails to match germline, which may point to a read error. The CDR3 nucleotides read TGCGCCAGCGGCCAAGATGGGGTCGATAATTCACCCCTCCACTTT. It codes for CASGQDGVDNSPLHF. The rearrangement links TRBV5-4 to TRBJ1-6; D is uncertain. Germline CDR1 SGHNT, CDR2 YYREEE (reference sequence). This CDR3 is built from 15 residues.

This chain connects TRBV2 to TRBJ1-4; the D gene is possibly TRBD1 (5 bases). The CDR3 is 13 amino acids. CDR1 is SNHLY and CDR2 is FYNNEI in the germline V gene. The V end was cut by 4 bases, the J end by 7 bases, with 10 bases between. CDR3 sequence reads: CASSGGLSEKLFF. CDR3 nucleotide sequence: TGTGCCAGCAGTGGGGGCCTGAGTGAAAAACTGTTTTTT.